Listed below are T cell receptor beta chains from one sample, sequenced in a study of T cells in Graves' hyperthyroidism and ophthalmopathy. Each CDR3 protein gets one entry after TCRdb re-called the multiplex PCR reads with MiXCR. This table holds about 640,000 distinct CDR3 sequences, under 25% found once. Material for sequencing was blood. These receptors all come from a man aged 25-40 years with Graves' ophthalmopathy. Both conserved end residues are part of each CDR3. D genes are given only for firm matches. Clone size, where shown, is once, few, many, or a class for clones that have expanded.

J,D,V,size,CDR3,DNA
TRBJ2-5,TRBD1,TRBV3-1,few,CASSQVFEAGGIRETQYF,TGTGCCAGCAGCCAAGTCTTCGAGGCAGGGGGAATTCGTGAGACCCAGTACTTC
TRBJ2-2,NA,TRBV7-9,few,CASSLIGDGTTGELFF,TGTGCCAGCAGCTTAATAGGGGATGGTACCACCGGGGAGCTGTTTTTT
TRBJ2-1,NA,TRBV28,few,CASSLFKKSSYNEQFF,TGTGCCAGCAGTTTGTTCAAGAAGAGCTCCTACAATGAGCAGTTCTTC
TRBJ2-7,TRBD2,TRBV29-1,NA,CSVESSGSGYEQYF,TGCAGCGTCGAAAGCAGCGGGAGTGGGTACGAGCAGTACTTC
TRBJ2-7,NA,TRBV6-1,NA,CASRTGTCSSYEQYF,TGTGCCAGCAGGACCGGGACGTGTAGCTCCTACGAGCAGTACTTC
TRBJ1-6,NA,TRBV7-9,few,CASSQWTGGNSPLHF,TGTGCCAGCAGCCAATGGACGGGAGGCAATTCACCCCTCCACTTT
TRBJ2-1,TRBD2,TRBV7-3,NA,CASSSGLAGQYEQFF,TGTGCCAGCAGCTCCGGACTAGCGGGACAATATGAGCAGTTCTTC
TRBJ2-1,TRBD2,TRBV20-1,NA,CSARDPLAGGPISTEQFF,TGCAGTGCTAGGGACCCACTTGCGGGAGGGCCCATTTCGACTGAGCAGTTCTTC
TRBJ2-1,TRBD2,TRBV24-1,NA,CATSDLGLAGDEQFF,TGTGCCACCAGTGATTTGGGACTAGCGGGAGATGAGCAGTTCTTC
TRBJ1-1,NA,TRBV20-1,many,CSARGTIRGAEAFF,TGCAGTGCTAGAGGTACTATTCGGGGGGCTGAAGCTTTCTTT
TRBJ2-3,NA,TRBV12-5,few,CASASGGGGSTDTQYF,TGTGCTAGTGCCTCGGGCGGTGGGGGGTCTACAGATACGCAGTATTTT
TRBJ1-1,NA,TRBV12-3/TRBV12-4,many,CASSSARELPYTEAFF,TGTGCCAGCAGTTCAGCCAGGGAGCTACCTTACACTGAAGCTTTCTTT
TRBJ1-5,NA,TRBV6-1,many,CAIAQGRVNQPQHF,TGTGCCATTGCCCAGGGGAGGGTCAATCAGCCCCAGCATTTT
TRBJ1-6,TRBD1,TRBV10-2,few,CASSQDRETSPLHF,TGCGCCAGCAGTCAGGACAGGGAGACTTCACCCCTCCACTTT
TRBJ2-7,NA,TRBV9,few,CASSGNGQAYEQYF,TGTGCCAGCAGCGGAAACGGCCAAGCCTACGAGCAGTACTTC
TRBJ1-2,NA,TRBV30,NA,CAWSLRFGYTF,TGTGCCTGGAGTCTGCGATTTGGCTACACCTTC
TRBJ2-7,NA,TRBV27,few,CASRPGAGGTEQYF,TGTGCCAGCAGACCAGGGGCCGGGGGGACCGAGCAGTACTTC
TRBJ1-5,TRBD1,TRBV6-1,NA,CASSPRGGGINQPQHF,TGTGCCAGCAGCCCCAGGGGGGGGGGAATCAATCAGCCCCAGCATTTT
TRBJ1-5,TRBD1,TRBV6-2/TRBV6-3,few,CASSRPGQGAQPQHF,TGTGCCAGCAGTCGCCCAGGACAGGGGGCTCAGCCCCAGCATTTT
TRBJ2-2,NA,TRBV27,NA,CASSRRMNTGELFF,TGTGCCAGCAGTCGCCGAATGAACACCGGGGAGCTGTTTTTT
TRBJ2-1,NA,TRBV9,few,CASSRAAVDEQFF,TGTGCCAGCAGCCGCGCTGCTGTCGATGAGCAGTTCTTC
TRBJ2-7,TRBD2,TRBV7-2,many,CASSLVAGGQSREQYF,TGTGCCAGCAGCTTAGTGGCGGGAGGGCAAAGTCGCGAGCAGTACTTC
TRBJ2-3,TRBD2,TRBV29-1,NA,CSVARREYTDTQYF,TGCAGCGTTGCTCGGCGGGAGTACACAGATACGCAGTATTTT
TRBJ2-5,NA,TRBV29-1,many,CSVFSLDSPETQYF,TGCAGCGTTTTCTCACTGGACAGCCCAGAGACCCAGTACTTC
TRBJ2-7,TRBD2,TRBV15,NA,CATSPLAGGGEQYF,TGTGCCACCAGCCCGCTAGCGGGAGGAGGCGAGCAGTACTTC
TRBJ2-5,TRBD2,TRBV20-1,few,CSAKGGRAIEETQYF,TGCAGTGCAAAGGGCGGGAGGGCCATCGAGGAGACCCAGTACTTC
TRBJ2-7,TRBD2,TRBV28,NA,CASISTGTNIYEQYF,TGTGCCAGCATTTCCACCGGGACTAATATCTACGAGCAGTACTTC
TRBJ2-7,TRBD1,TRBV5-1,NA,CASSLVVGTVSEQYF,TGCGCCAGCAGCTTGGTTGTGGGGACAGTGAGCGAGCAGTACTTC
TRBJ1-2,NA,TRBV18,few,CASSPLQGFQYGYTF,TGTGCCAGCTCACCATTGCAGGGTTTTCAGTATGGCTACACCTTC
TRBJ2-7,TRBD2,TRBV20-1,few,CSASPSGRLAYEQYF,TGCAGTGCCAGCCCTAGCGGGAGACTGGCTTACGAGCAGTACTTC
TRBJ1-2,TRBD1,TRBV27,NA,CASSLGTGLGGYTF,TGTGCCAGCAGTTTGGGGACAGGTCTTGGAGGCTACACCTTC
TRBJ1-5,NA,TRBV4-1,many,CASSQGDIQHF,TGCGCCAGCAGCCAAGGGGACATTCAGCATTTT
TRBJ1-5,NA,TRBV20-1,few,CSARTGSLNQPQHF,TGCAGTGCTAGGACAGGCAGCTTGAATCAGCCCCAGCATTTT
TRBJ2-7,NA,TRBV11-2,few,CASSPMTGGEQYF,TGTGCCAGCAGCCCAATGACAGGTGGCGAGCAGTACTTC
TRBJ2-1,NA,TRBV3-1,NA,CASSPFLGNEQFF,TGTGCCAGCAGCCCTTTTTTGGGCAATGAGCAGTTCTTC
TRBJ2-1,TRBD1,TRBV7-8,NA,CASSLGTGTYNEQFF,TGTGCCAGCAGCTTAGGGACAGGTACCTACAATGAGCAGTTCTTC
TRBJ2-1,TRBD1,TRBV5-1,NA,CASSWGQGINEQFF,TGTGCCAGCAGCTGGGGACAGGGAATAAATGAGCAGTTCTTC
TRBJ2-7,NA,TRBV4-1,NA,CASSQGWTGDSYEQYF,TGCGCCAGCAGCCAAGGGTGGACCGGTGACTCCTACGAGCAGTACTTC
TRBJ1-1,NA,TRBV20-1,many,CSAPSLGANTEAFF,TGCAGTGCCCCGTCCCTTGGGGCGAACACTGAAGCTTTCTTT
TRBJ2-3,NA,TRBV7-6,few,CASSLARDTTDTQYF,TGTGCCAGCAGCTTAGCTAGGGACACCACAGATACGCAGTATTTT
TRBJ2-2,NA,TRBV12-3/TRBV12-4,NA,CASSSHLGELFF,TGTGCCAGCAGTTCTCACTTGGGGGAGCTGTTTTTT
TRBJ2-2,NA,TRBV7-3,NA,CASSSMSTGELFF,TGTGCCAGCAGCTCCATGTCGACCGGGGAGCTGTTTTTT
TRBJ1-2,NA,TRBV28,few,CASSSSTDLLRGYTF,TGTGCCAGCAGTTCCTCGACGGACTTATTGCGTGGCTACACCTTC
TRBJ2-3,NA,TRBV20-1,many,CSARAMGRTDTQYF,TGCAGTGCTAGAGCTATGGGACGCACAGATACGCAGTATTTT
TRBJ2-2,TRBD2,TRBV11-2,NA,CASSLIAGGWNTGELFF,TGTGCCAGCAGCTTAATAGCGGGAGGTTGGAACACCGGGGAGCTGTTTTTT
TRBJ1-1,TRBD1,TRBV6-1,many,CASSITGDAEAFF,TGTGCCAGCAGTATCACAGGGGACGCTGAAGCTTTCTTT
TRBJ2-7,TRBD1,TRBV28,few,CASGPRDRAYEQYF,TGTGCCAGCGGCCCTCGGGACAGGGCCTACGAGCAGTACTTC
TRBJ2-7,TRBD2,TRBV7-2,NA,CASSPNPTSGYEQYF,TGTGCCAGCAGCCCTAACCCGACTAGCGGCTACGAGCAGTACTTC
TRBJ2-1,TRBD2,TRBV6-2/TRBV6-3,NA,CASSFNPGLAGRAADNEQFF,TGTGCCAGCAGTTTCAATCCGGGACTAGCGGGAAGGGCCGCGGACAATGAGCAGTTCTTC
TRBJ2-2,TRBD1,TRBV5-1,few,CASGQGHTGELFF,TGCGCCAGCGGACAGGGACACACCGGGGAGCTGTTTTTT
TRBJ2-1,TRBD2,TRBV20-1,NA,CSASRPSSGSYNEQFF,TGCAGTGCTAGCCGACCCTCTAGCGGGTCCTACAATGAGCAGTTCTTC
TRBJ1-3,NA,TRBV6-1,few,CASSEDSSSGNTIYF,TGTGCCAGCAGTGAAGATTCCAGCTCTGGAAACACCATATATTTT
TRBJ2-3,NA,TRBV12-3/TRBV12-4,many,CASSFVASVADTQYF,TGTGCCAGCAGTTTTGTAGCATCCGTGGCTGATACGCAGTATTTT
TRBJ2-7,TRBD2,TRBV15,many,CATSRAAASGVTYEQYF,TGTGCCACCAGCAGAGCGGCGGCTAGCGGGGTAACCTACGAGCAGTACTTC
TRBJ2-5,NA,TRBV11-2,many,CASSRRPQETQYF,TGTGCCAGCAGCCGACGTCCGCAAGAGACCCAGTACTTC
TRBJ2-2,TRBD1,TRBV2,NA,CASSEIYGTGDTGELFF,TGTGCCAGCAGTGAAATCTATGGGACAGGGGACACCGGGGAGCTGTTTTTT